This section outlines one T cell receptor beta chain sequence together with its context. Sequencing used immunoSEQ multiplex PCR; TCRdb keeps in-frame clones, though not all of them. The sample includes 1,500 to 2,000 clones, about three quarters of them seen just once. This CDR3 spans 14 amino acids. V lost 0 bases and J lost 6, with 8 bases in between. The germline V gene has CDR1 LGHNA and CDR2 YNFKEQ. The data belong to a study of control samples from healthy donors and cancer patients. This chain joins TRBV4-2 and TRBJ2-2; D gene uncertain. Sequenced input: formalin-fixed, paraffin-embedded tissue. The sequence derives from a female donor with lung cancer. The CDR3 nucleotides read TGTGCCAGCAGCCAAGATCTGGGCGCCGGGGAGCTGTTTTTT. Translating gives CASSQDLGAGELFF.